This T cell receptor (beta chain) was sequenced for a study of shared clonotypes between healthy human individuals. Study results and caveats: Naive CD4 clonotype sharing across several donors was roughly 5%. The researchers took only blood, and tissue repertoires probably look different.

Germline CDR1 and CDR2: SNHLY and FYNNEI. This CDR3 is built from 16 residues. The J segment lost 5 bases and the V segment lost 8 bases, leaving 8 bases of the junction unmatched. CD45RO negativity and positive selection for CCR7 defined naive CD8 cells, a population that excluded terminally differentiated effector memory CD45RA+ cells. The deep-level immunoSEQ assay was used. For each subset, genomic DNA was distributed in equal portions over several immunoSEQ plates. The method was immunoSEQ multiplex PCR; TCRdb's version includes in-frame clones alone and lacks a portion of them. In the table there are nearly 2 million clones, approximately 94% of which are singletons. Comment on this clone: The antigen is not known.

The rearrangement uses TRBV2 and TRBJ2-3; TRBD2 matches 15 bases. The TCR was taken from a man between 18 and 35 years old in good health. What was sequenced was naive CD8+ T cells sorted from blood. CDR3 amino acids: CASFGWTSGRGDTQYF. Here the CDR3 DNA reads TGTGCCAGCTTTGGGTGGACTAGCGGGAGGGGAGATACGCAGTATTTT.